Included here is one TCR beta chain sequence, with context. The antigen remains unidentified. Produced via immunoSEQ multiplex PCR; TCRdb's table is partial and in-frame only. The sample lists fewer than 55,000 clones, roughly 96% occurring once. These data originate in a study of T cells in tuberculosis. Study-wide context: This South African cohort compared adolescents with or without latent tuberculosis against adults with active tuberculosis. Findings and limits, study-wide: Smaller distances to GMM-specific TCRs suggested their expansion in active tuberculosis. A GMM-specific repertoire classifier reached roughly 87% accuracy, AUROC 0.90.

Germline V CDR1 and CDR2: SGHTA, FQGNSA. Trimming took 1 base from V and 9 from J, leaving 13 bases between them. The CDR3 consists of 14 residues. The sequenced sample was PBMCs. This receptor was identified in a donor aged 10 to 29 with latent tuberculosis or without tuberculosis infection. The chain joins TRBV7-2 to TRBJ2-1; D is possibly TRBD1 (5 bases). CDR3 in DNA: TGTGCCAGCAGCTTAGGCCAGGGTGGGATTGAGCAGTTCTTC. It yields the protein CASSLGQGGIEQFF.